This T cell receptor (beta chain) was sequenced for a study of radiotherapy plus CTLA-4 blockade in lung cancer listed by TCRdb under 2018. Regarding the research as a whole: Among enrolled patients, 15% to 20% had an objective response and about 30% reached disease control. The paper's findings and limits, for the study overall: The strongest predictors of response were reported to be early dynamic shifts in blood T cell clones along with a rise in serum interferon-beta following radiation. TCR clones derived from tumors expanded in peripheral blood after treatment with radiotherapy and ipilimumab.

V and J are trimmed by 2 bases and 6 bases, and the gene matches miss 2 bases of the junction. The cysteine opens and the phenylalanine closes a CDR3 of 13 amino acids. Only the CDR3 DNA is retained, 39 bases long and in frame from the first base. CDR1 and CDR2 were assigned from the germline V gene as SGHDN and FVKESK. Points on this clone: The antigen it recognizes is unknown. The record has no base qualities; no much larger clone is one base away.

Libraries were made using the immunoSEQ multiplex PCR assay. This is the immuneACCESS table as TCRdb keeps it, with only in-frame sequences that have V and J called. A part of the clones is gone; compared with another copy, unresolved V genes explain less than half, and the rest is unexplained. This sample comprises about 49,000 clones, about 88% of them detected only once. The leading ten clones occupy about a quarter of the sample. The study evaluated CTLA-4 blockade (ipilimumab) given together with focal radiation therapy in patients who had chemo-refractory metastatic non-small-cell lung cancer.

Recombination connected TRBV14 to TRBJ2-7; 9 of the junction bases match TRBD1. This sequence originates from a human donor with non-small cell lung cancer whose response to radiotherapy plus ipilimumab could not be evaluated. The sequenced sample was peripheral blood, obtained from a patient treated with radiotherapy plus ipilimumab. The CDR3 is CASSQRTGAEQYF. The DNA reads TGTGCCAGCAGCCAACGGACAGGGGCCGAGCAGTACTTC.